The clone carrying this T cell receptor beta chain has at least ten counts. The sample belongs to a study of patients and donors after allogeneic stem cell transplantation. TCRdb passed the RT-PCR reads through MiXCR, listing each CDR3 protein once. The table records 9,000 to 10,000 distinct CDR3 sequences, roughly 6.4% of them present only once. The CDR3 sequence is 14 residues long. V shed 1 base and J shed 4 bases, with 10 bases lying between them. The germline gives CDR1 KGHSH, CDR2 LQKENI. Sequenced: blood, either unsorted or a sorted T cell fraction (not recorded which). The source is a human donor who was either an allogeneic HSCT recipient or a stem cell or donor lymphocyte infusion donor (not recorded which). It is not recorded whose cells these are; they may come from a transplant donor. V gene TRBV18 combines with J gene TRBJ1-1; no clear D. The CDR3 DNA reads as TGTGCCAGCTCACCACTGGGAATGGGCACTGAAGCTTTCTTT. Translating it yields CASSPLGMGTEAFF.